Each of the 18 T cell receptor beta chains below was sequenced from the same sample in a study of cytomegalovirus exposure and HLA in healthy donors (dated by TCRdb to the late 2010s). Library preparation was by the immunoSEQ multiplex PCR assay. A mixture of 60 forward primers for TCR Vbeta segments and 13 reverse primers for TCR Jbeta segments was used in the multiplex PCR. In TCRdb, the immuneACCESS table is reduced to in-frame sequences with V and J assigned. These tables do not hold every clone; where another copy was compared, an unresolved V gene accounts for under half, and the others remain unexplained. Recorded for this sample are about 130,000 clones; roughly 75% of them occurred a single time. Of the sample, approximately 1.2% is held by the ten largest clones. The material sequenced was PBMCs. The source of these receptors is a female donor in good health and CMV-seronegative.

CDR3 loop: CASSTQASNTGELFF. In nucleotides, the CDR3 is TGTGCCAGTAGTACCCAAGCATCGAACACCGGGGAGCTGTTTTTT. This chain connects TRBV19 to TRBJ2-2; D not resolved. There are 15 residues in the CDR3. Germline assignment: CDR1 LNHDA and CDR2 SQIVND (reference sequence). Trimming left V 4 bases short and J 0 bases short, with 9 bases between.

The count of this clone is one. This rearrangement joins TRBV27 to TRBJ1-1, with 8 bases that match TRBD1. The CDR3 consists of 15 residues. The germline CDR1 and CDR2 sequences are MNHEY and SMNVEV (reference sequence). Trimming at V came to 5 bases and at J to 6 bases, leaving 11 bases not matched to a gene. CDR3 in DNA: TGTGCCAGCAGTACCGCGGACAGGGTAATGGCTGAAGCTTTCTTT. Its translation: CASSTADRVMAEAFF.

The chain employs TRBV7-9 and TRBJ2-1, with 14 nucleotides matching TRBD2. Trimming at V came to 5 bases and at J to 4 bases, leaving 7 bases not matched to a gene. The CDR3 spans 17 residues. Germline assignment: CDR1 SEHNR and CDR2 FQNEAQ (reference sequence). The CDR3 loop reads CASSPRRLAGGYNEQFF. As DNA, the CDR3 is TGTGCCAGCAGCCCACGTAGACTAGCGGGGGGGTACAATGAGCAGTTCTTC. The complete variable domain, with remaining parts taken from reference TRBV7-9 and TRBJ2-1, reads DTGVSQNPRHKITKRGQNVTFRCDPISEHNRLYWYRQTLGQGPEFLTYFQNEAQLEKSRLLSDRFSAERPKGSFSTLEIQRTEQGDSAMYLCASSPRRLAGGYNEQFFGPGTRLTVL.

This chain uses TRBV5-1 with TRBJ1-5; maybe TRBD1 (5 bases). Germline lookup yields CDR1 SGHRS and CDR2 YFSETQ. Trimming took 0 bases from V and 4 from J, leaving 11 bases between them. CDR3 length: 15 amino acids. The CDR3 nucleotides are TGCGCCAGCAGCTTGGGACAGCGTACAAATCAGCCCCAGCATTTT. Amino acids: CASSLGQRTNQPQHF. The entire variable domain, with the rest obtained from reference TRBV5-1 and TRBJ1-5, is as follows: KAGVTQTPRYLIKTRGQQVTLSCSPISGHRSVSWYQQTPGQGLQFLFEYFSETQRNKGNFPGRFSGRQFSNSRSEMNVSTLELGDSALYLCASSLGQRTNQPQHFGDGTRLSIL.

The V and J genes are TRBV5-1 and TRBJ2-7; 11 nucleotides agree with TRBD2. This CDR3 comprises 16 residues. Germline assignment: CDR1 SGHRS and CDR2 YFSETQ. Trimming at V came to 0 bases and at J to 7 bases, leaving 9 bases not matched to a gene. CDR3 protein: CASSLEGSLAGGEQYF. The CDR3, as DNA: TGCGCCAGCAGCTTGGAGGGGTCTCTAGCGGGAGGTGAGCAGTACTTC.

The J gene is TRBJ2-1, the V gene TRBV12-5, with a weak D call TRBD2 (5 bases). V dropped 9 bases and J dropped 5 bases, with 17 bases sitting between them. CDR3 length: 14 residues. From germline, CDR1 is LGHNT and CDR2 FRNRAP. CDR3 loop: CARNPRGRDNEQFF. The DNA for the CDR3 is TGTGCTAGGAACCCTCGGGGAAGAGACAATGAGCAGTTCTTC.

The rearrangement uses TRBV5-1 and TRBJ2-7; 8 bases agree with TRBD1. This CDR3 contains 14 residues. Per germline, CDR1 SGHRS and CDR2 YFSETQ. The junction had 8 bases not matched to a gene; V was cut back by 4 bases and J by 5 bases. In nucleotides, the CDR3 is TGCGCCAGCAGCGCCGGACAGGGAGTAGACGAGCAGTACTTC. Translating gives CASSAGQGVDEQYF.

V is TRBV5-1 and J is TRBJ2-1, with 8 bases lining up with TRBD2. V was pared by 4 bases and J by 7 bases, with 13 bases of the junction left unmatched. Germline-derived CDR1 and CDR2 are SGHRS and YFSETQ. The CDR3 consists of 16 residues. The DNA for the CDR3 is TGCGCCAGCAGCCATCAGGCGGCGGGGGGCTGGAATGAGCAGTTCTTC. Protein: CASSHQAAGGWNEQFF.

The CDR3 DNA sequence: TGTGCCGGGGCTAGAGACTATGGCTACACCTTC. Translation: CAGARDYGYTF. The chain is built from TRBV30 and TRBJ1-2; weak D call: TRBD1 (5 bases). Germline lookup yields CDR1 GTSNPN and CDR2 SVGIG (reference sequence). The CDR3 contains 11 residues. V was cut by 8 bases and J by 3 bases, with 10 bases left in between.

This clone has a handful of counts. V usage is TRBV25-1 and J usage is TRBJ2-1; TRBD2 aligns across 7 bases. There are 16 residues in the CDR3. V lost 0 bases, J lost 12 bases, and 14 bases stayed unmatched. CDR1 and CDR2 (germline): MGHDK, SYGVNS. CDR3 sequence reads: CASSEYRGTTSLVQFF. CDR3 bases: TGTGCCAGCAGTGAATATCGTGGAACGACTAGCTTGGTGCAGTTCTTC. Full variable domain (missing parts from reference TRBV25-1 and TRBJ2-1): EADIYQTPRYLVIGTGKKITLECSQTMGHDKMYWYQQDPGMELHLIHYSYGVNSTEKGDLSSESTVSRIRTEHFPLTLESARPSHTSQYLCASSEYRGTTSLVQFFGPGTRLTVL.

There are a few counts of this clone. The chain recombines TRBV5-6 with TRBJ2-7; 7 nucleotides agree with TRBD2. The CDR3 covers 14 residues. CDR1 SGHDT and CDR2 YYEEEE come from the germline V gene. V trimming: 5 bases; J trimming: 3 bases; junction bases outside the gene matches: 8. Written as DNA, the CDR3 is TGTGCCAGCAGTCCTGGGACTAACGTCTACGAGCAGTACTTC. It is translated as CASSPGTNVYEQYF.

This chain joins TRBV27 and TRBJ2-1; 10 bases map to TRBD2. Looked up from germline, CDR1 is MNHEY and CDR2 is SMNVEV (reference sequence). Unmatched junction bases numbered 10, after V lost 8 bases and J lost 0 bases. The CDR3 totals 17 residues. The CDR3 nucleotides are TGTGCCAGCGGAAAAGAGCGGGGGGGGAGCTCCTACAATGAGCAGTTCTTC. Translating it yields CASGKERGGSSYNEQFF.

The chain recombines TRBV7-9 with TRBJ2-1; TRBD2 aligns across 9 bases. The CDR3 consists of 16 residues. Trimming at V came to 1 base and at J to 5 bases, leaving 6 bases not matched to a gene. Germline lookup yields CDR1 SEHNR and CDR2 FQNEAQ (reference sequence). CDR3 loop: CASSLEGLAGNNEQFF. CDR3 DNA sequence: TGTGCCAGCAGCTTAGAAGGGCTAGCGGGGAACAATGAGCAGTTCTTC.

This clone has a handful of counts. The CDR3 is CASSVEGSGLTQYF. As DNA, the CDR3 is TGTGCCAGCAGTGTGGAGGGATCGGGTCTGACCCAGTACTTC. The chain carries TRBV2 and TRBJ2-5, with a possible D match to TRBD2 (6 bases). V lost 4 bases and J lost 7, with 16 bases in between. This CDR3 comprises 14 residues. The germline V gene has CDR1 SNHLY and CDR2 FYNNEI. The full variable domain, its missing parts supplied by reference TRBV2 and TRBJ2-5, is EPEVTQTPSHQVTQMGQEVILRCVPISNHLYFYWYRQILGQKVEFLVSFYNNEISEKSEIFDDQFSVERPDGSNFTLKIRSTKLEDSAMYFCASSVEGSGLTQYFGPGTRLLVL.

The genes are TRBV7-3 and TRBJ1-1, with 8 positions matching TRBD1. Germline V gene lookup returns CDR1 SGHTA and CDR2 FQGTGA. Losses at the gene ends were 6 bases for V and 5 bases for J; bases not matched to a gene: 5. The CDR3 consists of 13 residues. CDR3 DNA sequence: TGTGCCAGCAGTCAAACAGGGGGGACTGAAGCTTTCTTT. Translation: CASSQTGGTEAFF.

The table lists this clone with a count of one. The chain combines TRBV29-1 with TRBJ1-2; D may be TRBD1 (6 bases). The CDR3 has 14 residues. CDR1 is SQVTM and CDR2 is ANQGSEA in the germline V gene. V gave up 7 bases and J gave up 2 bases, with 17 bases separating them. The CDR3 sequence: CSASGGQQNYGYTF. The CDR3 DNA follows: TGCAGCGCTTCGGGCGGACAGCAGAACTATGGCTACACCTTC.

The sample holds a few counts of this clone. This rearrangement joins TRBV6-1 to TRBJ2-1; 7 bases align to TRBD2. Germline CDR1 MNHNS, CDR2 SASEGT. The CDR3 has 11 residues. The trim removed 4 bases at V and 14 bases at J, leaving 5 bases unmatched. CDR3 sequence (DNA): TGTGCCAGCAGTGGGACTAGATCGAAGTTCTTC. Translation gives CASSGTRSKFF.

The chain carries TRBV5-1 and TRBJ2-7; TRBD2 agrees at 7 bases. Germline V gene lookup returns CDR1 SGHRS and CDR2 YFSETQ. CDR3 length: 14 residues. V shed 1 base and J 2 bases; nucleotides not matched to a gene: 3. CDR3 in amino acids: CASSLYGGTYEQYF. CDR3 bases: TGCGCCAGCAGCTTGTACGGGGGGACCTACGAGCAGTACTTC.